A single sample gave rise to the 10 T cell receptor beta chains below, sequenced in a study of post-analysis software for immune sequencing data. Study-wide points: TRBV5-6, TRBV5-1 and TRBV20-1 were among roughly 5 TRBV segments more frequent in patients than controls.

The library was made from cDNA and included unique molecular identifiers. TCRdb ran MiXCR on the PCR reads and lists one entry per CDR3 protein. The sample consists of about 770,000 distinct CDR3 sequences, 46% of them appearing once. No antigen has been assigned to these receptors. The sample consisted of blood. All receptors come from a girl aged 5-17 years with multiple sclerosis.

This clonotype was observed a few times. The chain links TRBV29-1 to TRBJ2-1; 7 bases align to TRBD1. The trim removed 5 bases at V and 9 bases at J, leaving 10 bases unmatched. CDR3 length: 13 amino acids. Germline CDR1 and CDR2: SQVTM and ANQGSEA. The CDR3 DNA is TGCAGCGTTCAAAGGGACAGTGCTCTTGAGCAGTTCTTC. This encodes CSVQRDSALEQFF.

The CDR3 region has the DNA TGCAGGGGTCAGCTGGGGAATGAGCAGTACTTC. This gives the protein CRGQLGNEQYF. V and J are TRBV20-1 and TRBJ2-7; the D is unclear. Germline CDR1 DFQATT, CDR2 SNEGSKA (reference sequence). The CDR3 consists of 11 residues.

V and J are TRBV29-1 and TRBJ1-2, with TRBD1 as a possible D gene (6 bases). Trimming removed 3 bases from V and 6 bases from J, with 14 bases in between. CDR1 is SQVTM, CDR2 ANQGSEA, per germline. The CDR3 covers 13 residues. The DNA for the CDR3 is TGCAGCGTTGAGGACCAGGGGAGTAATGGCTACACCTTC. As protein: CSVEDQGSNGYTF. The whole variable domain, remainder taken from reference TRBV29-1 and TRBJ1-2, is SAVISQKPSRDICQRGTSLTIQCQVDSQVTMMFWYRQQPGQSLTLIATANQGSEATYESGFVIDKFPISRPNLTFSTLTVSNMSPEDSSIYLCSVEDQGSNGYTFGSGTRLTVV.

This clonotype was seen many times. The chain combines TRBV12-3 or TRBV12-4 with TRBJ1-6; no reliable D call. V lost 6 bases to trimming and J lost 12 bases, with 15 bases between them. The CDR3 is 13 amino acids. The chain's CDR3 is CASSLIRERPLHF. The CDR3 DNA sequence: TGTGCCAGCAGCTTGATTCGTGAGAGACCCCTCCACTTT.

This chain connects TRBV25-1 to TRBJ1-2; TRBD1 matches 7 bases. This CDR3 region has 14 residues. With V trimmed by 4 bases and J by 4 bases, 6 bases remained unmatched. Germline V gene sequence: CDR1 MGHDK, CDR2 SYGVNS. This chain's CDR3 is CASSGGRGSYGYTF. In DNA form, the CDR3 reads TGTGCCAGCAGTGGAGGCAGGGGGAGCTATGGCTACACCTTC.

The CDR3 region has the DNA TGCAGTGCTCCTCAGGGGGCGAGTTACAATGAGCAGTACTTC. This translates into CSAPQGASYNEQYF. The J gene is TRBJ2-7, the V gene TRBV20-1; TRBD1 agrees at 8 bases. The CDR3 runs to 14 residues. J lost 7 bases, V lost 5 bases, and 13 bases had no gene match. In germline, CDR1 is DFQATT, CDR2 SNEGSKA (reference sequence).

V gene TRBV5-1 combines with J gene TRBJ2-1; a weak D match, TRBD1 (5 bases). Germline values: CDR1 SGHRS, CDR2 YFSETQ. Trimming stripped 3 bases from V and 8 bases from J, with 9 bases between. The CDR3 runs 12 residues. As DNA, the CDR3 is TGCGCCAGCAGCTCCCCAGGGTATGAGCAGTTCTTC. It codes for CASSSPGYEQFF.

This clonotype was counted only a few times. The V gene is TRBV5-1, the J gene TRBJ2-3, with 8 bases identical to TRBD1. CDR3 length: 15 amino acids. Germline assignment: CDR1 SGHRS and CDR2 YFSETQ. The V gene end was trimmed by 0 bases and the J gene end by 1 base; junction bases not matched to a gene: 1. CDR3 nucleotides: TGCGCCAGCAGCTTGGAGGACAGGGGCACAGATACGCAGTATTTT. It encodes CASSLEDRGTDTQYF. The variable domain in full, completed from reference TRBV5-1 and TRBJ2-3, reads KAGVTQTPRYLIKTRGQQVTLSCSPISGHRSVSWYQQTPGQGLQFLFEYFSETQRNKGNFPGRFSGRQFSNSRSEMNVSTLELGDSALYLCASSLEDRGTDTQYFGPGTRLTVL.

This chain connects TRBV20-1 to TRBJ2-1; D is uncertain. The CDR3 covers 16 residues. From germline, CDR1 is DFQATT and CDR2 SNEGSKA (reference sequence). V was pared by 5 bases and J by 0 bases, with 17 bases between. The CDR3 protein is CSAPRWTKSSYNEQFF. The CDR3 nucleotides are TGCAGTGCTCCCCGATGGACCAAAAGCTCCTACAATGAGCAGTTCTTC.

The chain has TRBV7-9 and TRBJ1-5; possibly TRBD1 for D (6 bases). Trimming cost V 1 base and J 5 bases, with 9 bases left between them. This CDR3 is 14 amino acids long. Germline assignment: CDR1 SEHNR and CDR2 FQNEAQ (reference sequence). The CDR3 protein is CASSLVGADQPQHF. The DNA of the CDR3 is TGTGCCAGCAGCTTAGTGGGGGCGGATCAGCCCCAGCATTTT.